Below, 6 T cell receptor beta chains from the same sample are listed, as sequenced in a study of cytomegalovirus exposure and HLA in healthy donors. 13 Jbeta primers and 60 Vbeta primers were used for the PCR. Profiled with immunoSEQ multiplex PCR; TCRdb holds only in-frame clones, not every one. The table shows 150,000 to 180,000 clones, with roughly 77% occurring only once. Input material: PBMCs. The source is a man aged 25-40 years in good health and CMV-seropositive.

The chain uses TRBV19 and TRBJ1-5; the D is unclear. Germline V gives CDR1 LNHDA, CDR2 SQIVND (reference sequence). This CDR3 has 15 amino acids. V was trimmed by 6 bases and J by 0 bases, leaving 12 bases between them. The CDR3 bases are TGTGCCAGTAGATGGGAGGAGAATAGCAATCAGCCCCAGCATTTT. Protein product: CASRWEENSNQPQHF. Supplemented by reference TRBV19 and TRBJ1-5, the full variable domain reads DGGITQSPKYLFRKEGQNVTLSCEQNLNHDAMYWYRQDPGQGLRLIYYSQIVNDFQKGDIAEGYSVSREKKESFPLTVTSAQKNPTAFYLCASRWEENSNQPQHFGDGTRLSIL.

The chain employs TRBV7-2 and TRBJ2-7, with 11 bases identical to TRBD2. CDR3 size: 17 residues. CDR1 SGHTA and CDR2 FQGNSA come from the germline V gene. The V gene end was trimmed by 4 bases and the J gene end by 1 base; junction bases not matched to a gene: 9. The CDR3 loop reads CASSSNRLAGGSYEQYF. In DNA form, the CDR3 reads TGTGCCAGCAGCTCGAATAGGCTAGCGGGGGGTTCCTACGAGCAGTACTTC.

CDR3 in DNA: TGTGCCAGCAGCTCGTTAGGGGTGACCGTGGGCTCTGGGGCCAACGTCCTGACTTTC. Translated: CASSSLGVTVGSGANVLTF. J is TRBJ2-6 and V is TRBV5-6, with D possibly TRBD1 on 5 matching bases. Trimming stripped 3 bases from V and 0 bases from J, with 19 bases between. From germline, CDR1 is SGHDT and CDR2 YYEEEE. This CDR3 spans 19 amino acids.

V usage is TRBV5-1 and J usage is TRBJ2-2; D unclear. CDR3 length: 17 amino acids. Germline V gene data show CDR1 as SGHRS and CDR2 as YFSETQ. Trimming shortened V by 4 bases and J by 5 bases, and 21 bases separated the two germline ends. CDR3 amino acids: CASSPIPTPSGTGELFF. The CDR3 DNA sequence: TGCGCCAGCAGCCCCATACCGACTCCCTCGGGTACCGGGGAGCTGTTTTTT.

The CDR3 is CASSQDLGQKQETQYF. The CDR3 nucleotides are TGTGCCAGCAGCCAAGATCTGGGCCAGAAGCAAGAGACCCAGTACTTC. This rearrangement joins TRBV4-2 to TRBJ2-5; D is undetermined. V was pared by 0 bases and J by 2 bases, with 13 bases between. Germline V CDR1 and CDR2: LGHNA, YNFKEQ. The CDR3 runs to 16 residues.

The rearrangement joins TRBV2 to TRBJ1-6; D gene ambiguous. Trimming left V 8 bases short and J 7 bases short, with 12 bases between. Per germline, CDR1 SNHLY and CDR2 FYNNEI. This CDR3 has 13 amino acids. The CDR3 DNA reads as TGTGCCAGCTCCCGGGGTATAAATTCACCCCTCCACTTT. It yields the protein CASSRGINSPLHF.